A single sample gave rise to the 10 T cell receptor beta chains below, sequenced in a study of T-cell reconstitution after alpha-beta-depleted transplantation in children. The authors prepared the TCRbeta library with unique molecular identifiers. TCRdb re-analysed the PCR reads in MiXCR, keeping a single row per CDR3 protein. Here the sample spans hundreds of thousands of distinct CDR3 sequences, around 17% being singletons. The sample was PBMCs from the stem cell graft donor, taken from the stem cell graft. The source of these receptors is a human donor who donated a stem cell graft to a child with acute myeloid leukemia.

This clonotype was counted only a few times. This rearrangement joins TRBV6-4 to TRBJ1-1; TRBD1 aligns across 7 bases. The junction had 18 bases not matched to a gene; V was cut back by 5 bases and J by 0 bases. Germline-derived CDR1 and CDR2 are MRHNA and SNTAGT. This CDR3 contains 19 residues. CDR3 amino acids: CASSNPRDSPHSMNTEAFF. CDR3 nucleotides: TGTGCCAGCAGTAACCCCCGGGACAGCCCTCACTCCATGAACACTGAAGCTTTCTTT.

This clonotype was picked up many times. The CDR3 DNA follows: TGTGCCAGCAGCTTAGGGCATATGATTTCGGTCAAAAACATTCAGTACTTC. This gives the protein CASSLGHMISVKNIQYF. The V call is TRBV7-2, the J call TRBJ2-4; D gene ambiguous. Germline assignment: CDR1 SGHTA and CDR2 FQGNSA. Trimming took 1 base from V and 3 from J, leaving 16 bases between them. This CDR3 has 17 residues.

The CDR3 sequence is CASSLVGVTGELFF. CDR3 DNA sequence: TGCGCCAGCAGCTTGGTGGGGGTCACCGGGGAGCTGTTTTTT. V is TRBV5-1 and J is TRBJ2-2, with D perhaps TRBD1 or TRBD2 (5 bases each). CDR1 and CDR2 from the germline V gene are SGHRS and YFSETQ. This CDR3 has 14 amino acids. Trimming took off 0 bases at V and 4 bases at J, with 7 bases between the two ends.

This chain links TRBV19 with TRBJ2-7; 8 positions match TRBD1. Germline V gene data show CDR1 as LNHDA and CDR2 as SQIVND (reference sequence). V dropped 9 bases and J dropped 0; count of bases not matched to a gene: 10. The CDR3 sequence is 15 residues long. The CDR3 protein is CARFAGGLSSYEQYV. CDR3 in DNA: TGTGCCAGGTTCGCAGGGGGCCTGAGCTCCTACGAGCAGTACGTC.

This clonotype was detected a few times. The DNA for the CDR3 is TGTGCCAGCAGCTTAAGCGTGACTGAAGCTTTCTTT. It is translated as CASSLSVTEAFF. This rearrangement joins TRBV7-9 to TRBJ1-1; D remains unclear. Looked up from germline, CDR1 is SEHNR and CDR2 is FQNEAQ (reference sequence). The CDR3 is 12 residues long. The V and J ends lost 2 bases and 5 bases respectively, with 6 bases between them.

This clonotype occurred many times. CDR3: CSVIPPNNEQFF. The CDR3 DNA is TGCAGCGTTATACCCCCCAACAATGAGCAGTTCTTC. The chain joins TRBV29-1 to TRBJ2-1, with D unclear. The V gene lost 5 bases and the J gene lost 5 bases, with 10 bases spanning the gap. Germline assignment: CDR1 SQVTM and CDR2 ANQGSEA. The CDR3 runs 12 residues.

The chain couples TRBV20-1 to TRBJ2-7; D gene ambiguous. Per the germline V gene, CDR1 is DFQATT and CDR2 is SNEGSKA (reference sequence). The CDR3 is made up of 11 amino acids. Trimming removed 6 bases from V and 5 bases from J, with 11 bases in between. For the CDR3, the DNA is TGCAGTGCAACCCTCGCCAACGAGCAGTACTTC. Its protein is CSATLANEQYF.

The chain recombines TRBV4-1 with TRBJ1-2; D call uncertain. CDR1 and CDR2 (germline): MGHRA, YSYEKL. V was cut by 1 base and J by 4 bases, with 13 bases left in between. The CDR3 extends over 15 amino acids. The CDR3 sequence is CASSQGALAAYGYTF. The CDR3, as DNA: TGCGCCAGCAGCCAAGGCGCCCTGGCGGCCTATGGCTACACCTTC.

Only a few counts were recorded for this clonotype. CDR3 bases: TGCAGTGCTAGGGGACTAGCGGGGGGGCCCCAGTCCTACAATGAGCAGTTCTTC. Protein product: CSARGLAGGPQSYNEQFF. The genes are TRBV20-1 and TRBJ2-1; 16 positions agree with TRBD2. CDR3 length: 18 amino acids. The germline gives CDR1 DFQATT, CDR2 SNEGSKA (reference sequence). V lost 3 bases, J lost 1 base, and 6 bases stayed unmatched.

This clonotype has only a few counts. The chain recombines TRBV5-1 with TRBJ1-2, with 12 nucleotides matching TRBD1. The trim removed 3 bases at V and 3 bases at J, leaving 3 bases unmatched. The CDR3 extends over 15 amino acids. Germline values: CDR1 SGHRS, CDR2 YFSETQ. CDR3 in amino acids: CASSSRDRGHYGYTF. The CDR3 region has the DNA TGCGCCAGCAGCTCCCGGGACAGGGGGCACTATGGCTACACCTTC.